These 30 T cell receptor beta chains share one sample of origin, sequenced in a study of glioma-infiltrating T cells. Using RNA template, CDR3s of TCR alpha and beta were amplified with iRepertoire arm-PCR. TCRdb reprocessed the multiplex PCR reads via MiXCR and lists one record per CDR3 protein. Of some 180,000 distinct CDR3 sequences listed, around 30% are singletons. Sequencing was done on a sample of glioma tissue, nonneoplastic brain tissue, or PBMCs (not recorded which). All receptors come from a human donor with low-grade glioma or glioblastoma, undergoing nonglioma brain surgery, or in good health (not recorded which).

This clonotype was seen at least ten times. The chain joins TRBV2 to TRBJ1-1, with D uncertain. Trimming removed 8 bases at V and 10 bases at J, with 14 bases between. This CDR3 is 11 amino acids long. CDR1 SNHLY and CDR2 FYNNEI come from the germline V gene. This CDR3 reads CASASAGRAFF. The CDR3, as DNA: TGTGCCAGCGCCAGCGCAGGTAGAGCTTTCTTT.

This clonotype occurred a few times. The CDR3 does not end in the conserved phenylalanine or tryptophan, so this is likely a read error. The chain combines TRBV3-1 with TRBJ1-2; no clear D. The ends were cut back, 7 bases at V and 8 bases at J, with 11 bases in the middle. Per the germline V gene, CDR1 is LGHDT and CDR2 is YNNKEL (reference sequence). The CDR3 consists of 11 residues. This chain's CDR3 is CASTSRGGYTL. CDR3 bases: TGTGCCAGCACCTCACGCGGAGGCTACACCCTC.

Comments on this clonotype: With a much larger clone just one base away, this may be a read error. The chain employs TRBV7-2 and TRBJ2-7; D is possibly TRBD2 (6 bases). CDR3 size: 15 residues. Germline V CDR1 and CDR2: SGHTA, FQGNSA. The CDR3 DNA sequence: TGTGCCAGCAGCCTCCCCGGGAGCGGGCCCTACGAGCGGTACTTC. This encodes CASSLPGSGPYERYF.

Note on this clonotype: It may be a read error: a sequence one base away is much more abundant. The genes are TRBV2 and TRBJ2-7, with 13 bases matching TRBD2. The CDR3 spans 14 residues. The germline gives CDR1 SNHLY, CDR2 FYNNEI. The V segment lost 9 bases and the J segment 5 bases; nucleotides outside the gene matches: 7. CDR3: CARRRTSGSDEQYF. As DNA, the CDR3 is TGTGCCAGAAGACGGACTAGCGGGAGCGACGAGCAGTACTTC.

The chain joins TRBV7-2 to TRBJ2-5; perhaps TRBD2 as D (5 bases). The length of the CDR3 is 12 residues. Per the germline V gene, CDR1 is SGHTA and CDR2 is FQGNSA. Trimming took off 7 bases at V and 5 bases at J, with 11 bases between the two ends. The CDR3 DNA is TGTGCCAGCACCTCTAGAGGGGAGACCCAGTACTTC. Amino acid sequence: CASTSRGETQYF.

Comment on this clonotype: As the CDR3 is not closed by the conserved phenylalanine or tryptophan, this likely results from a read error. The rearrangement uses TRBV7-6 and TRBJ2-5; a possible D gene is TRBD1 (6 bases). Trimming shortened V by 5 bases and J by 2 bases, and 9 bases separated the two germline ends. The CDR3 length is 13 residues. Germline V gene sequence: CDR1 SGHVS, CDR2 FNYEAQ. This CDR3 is CASSPGQQETQYY. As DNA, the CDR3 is TGTGCCAGCAGCCCCGGACAGCAAGAGACCCAGTACTAC.

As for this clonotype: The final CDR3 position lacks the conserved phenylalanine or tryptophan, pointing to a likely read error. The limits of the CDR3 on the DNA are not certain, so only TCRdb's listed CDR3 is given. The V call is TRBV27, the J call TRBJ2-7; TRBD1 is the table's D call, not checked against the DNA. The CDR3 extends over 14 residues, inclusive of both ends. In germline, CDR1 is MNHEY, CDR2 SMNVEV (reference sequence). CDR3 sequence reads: CASIPGGRRDERYL.

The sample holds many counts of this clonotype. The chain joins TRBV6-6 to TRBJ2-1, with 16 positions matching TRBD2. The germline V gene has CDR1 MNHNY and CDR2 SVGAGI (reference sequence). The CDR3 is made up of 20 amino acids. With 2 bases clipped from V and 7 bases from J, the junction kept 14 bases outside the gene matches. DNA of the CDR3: TGTGCCAGCAGTTACCGTCCCCCGGGACTAGCGGGAGGGATAAAGAATGAGCAGTTCTTC. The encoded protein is CASSYRPPGLAGGIKNEQFF.

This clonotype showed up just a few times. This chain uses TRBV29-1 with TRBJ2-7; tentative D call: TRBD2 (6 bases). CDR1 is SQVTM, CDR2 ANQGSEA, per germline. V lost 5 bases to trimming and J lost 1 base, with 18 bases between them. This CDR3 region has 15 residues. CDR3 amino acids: CSVLVEGELSYEQYF. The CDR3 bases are TGCAGCGTTTTAGTGGAGGGAGAACTGTCCTACGAGCAGTACTTC.

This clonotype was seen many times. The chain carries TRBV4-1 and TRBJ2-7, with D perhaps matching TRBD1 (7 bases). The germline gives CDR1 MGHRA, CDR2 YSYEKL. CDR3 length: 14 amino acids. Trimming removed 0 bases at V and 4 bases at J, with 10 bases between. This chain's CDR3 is CASSQEPGGYEQYF. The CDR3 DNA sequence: TGCGCCAGCAGCCAAGAGCCAGGGGGGTACGAGCAGTACTTC.

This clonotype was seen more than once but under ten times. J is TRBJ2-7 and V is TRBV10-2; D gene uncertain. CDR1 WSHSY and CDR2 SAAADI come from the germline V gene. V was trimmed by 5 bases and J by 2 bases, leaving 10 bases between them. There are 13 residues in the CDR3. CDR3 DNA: TGCGCCAGCAGTTGGACCGCGCCCTACGAGCAGTACTTC. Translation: CASSWTAPYEQYF.

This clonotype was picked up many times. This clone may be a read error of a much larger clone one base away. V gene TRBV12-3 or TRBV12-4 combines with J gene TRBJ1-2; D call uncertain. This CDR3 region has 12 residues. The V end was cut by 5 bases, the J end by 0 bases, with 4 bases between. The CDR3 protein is CASSNSNYGYTF. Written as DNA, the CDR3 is TGTGCCAGCAGTAACTCTAACTATGGCTACACCTTC.

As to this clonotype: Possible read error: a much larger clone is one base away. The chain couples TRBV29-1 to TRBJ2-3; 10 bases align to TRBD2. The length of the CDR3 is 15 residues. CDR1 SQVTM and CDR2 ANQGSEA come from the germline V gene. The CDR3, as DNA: TGCAGCGTTCTCTTCCTAGCGGGAGTTCTAGATATGCAGTATTTT. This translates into CSVLFLAGVLDMQYF.

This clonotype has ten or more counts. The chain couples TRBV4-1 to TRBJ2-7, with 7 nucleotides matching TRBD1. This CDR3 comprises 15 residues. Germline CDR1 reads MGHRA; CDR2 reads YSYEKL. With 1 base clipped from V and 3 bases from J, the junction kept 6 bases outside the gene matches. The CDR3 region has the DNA TGCGCCAGCAGCCAAGGAACAGGGGCATTCTACGAGCAGTACTTC. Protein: CASSQGTGAFYEQYF.

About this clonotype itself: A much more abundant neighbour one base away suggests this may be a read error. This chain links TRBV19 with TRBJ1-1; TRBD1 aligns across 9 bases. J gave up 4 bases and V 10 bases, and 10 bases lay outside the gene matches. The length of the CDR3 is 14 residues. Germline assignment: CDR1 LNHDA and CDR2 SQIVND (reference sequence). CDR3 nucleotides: TGTGCCAATAGGGACAGGGTAGCGGCCACTGAAGCTTTCTTT. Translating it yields CANRDRVAATEAFF.

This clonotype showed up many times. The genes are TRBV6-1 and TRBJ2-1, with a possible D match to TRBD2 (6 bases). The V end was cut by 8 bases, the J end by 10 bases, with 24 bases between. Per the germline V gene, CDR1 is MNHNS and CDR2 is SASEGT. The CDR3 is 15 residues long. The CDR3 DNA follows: TGTGCCAGCCTAAGGAACGCGGGAAACCGGGCAGAGCAGTTCTTC. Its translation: CASLRNAGNRAEQFF.

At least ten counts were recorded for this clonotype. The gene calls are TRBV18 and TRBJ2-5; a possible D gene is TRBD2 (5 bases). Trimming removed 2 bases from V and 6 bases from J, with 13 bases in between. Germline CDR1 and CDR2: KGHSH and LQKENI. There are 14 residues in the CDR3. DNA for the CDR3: TGTGCCAGCTCACCAGACGGGGTTGGGCAGACCCAGTACTTC. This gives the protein CASSPDGVGQTQYF.

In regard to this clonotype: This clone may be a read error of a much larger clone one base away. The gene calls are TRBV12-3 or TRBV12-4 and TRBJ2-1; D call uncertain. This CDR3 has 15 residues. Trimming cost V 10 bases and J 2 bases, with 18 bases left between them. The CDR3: CATMRRNAAYNEQFF. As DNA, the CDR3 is TGTGCCACCATGAGACGTAATGCGGCCTACAATGAGCAGTTCTTC.

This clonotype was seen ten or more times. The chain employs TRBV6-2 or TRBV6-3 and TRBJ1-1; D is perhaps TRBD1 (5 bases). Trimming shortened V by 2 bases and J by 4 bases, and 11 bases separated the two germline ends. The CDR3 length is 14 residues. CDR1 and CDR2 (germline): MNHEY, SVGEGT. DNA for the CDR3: TGTGCCAGCAGTTACGATTTGGGGGGCACTGAAGCTTTCTTT. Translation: CASSYDLGGTEAFF.

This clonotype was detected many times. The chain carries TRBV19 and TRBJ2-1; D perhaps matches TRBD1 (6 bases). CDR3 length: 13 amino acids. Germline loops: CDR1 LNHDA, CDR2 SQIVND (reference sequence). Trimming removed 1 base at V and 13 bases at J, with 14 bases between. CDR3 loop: CASSIVGAGKQFF. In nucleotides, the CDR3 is TGTGCCAGTAGTATAGTGGGGGCAGGTAAACAGTTCTTC.

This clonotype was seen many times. CDR3 residues: CSPWDRGTNQPQHF. The CDR3 DNA reads as TGCAGCCCTTGGGACAGGGGCACTAATCAGCCCCAGCATTTT. J is TRBJ1-5 and V is TRBV29-1, with 10 bases identical to TRBD1. The CDR3 loop spans 14 amino acids. From germline, CDR1 is SQVTM and CDR2 ANQGSEA. The V segment lost 8 bases and the J segment 4 bases; nucleotides outside the gene matches: 8.

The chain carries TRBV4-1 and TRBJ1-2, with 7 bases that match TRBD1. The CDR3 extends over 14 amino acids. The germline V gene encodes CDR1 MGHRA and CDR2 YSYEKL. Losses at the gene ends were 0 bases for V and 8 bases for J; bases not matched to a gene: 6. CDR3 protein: CASSQEGTEEGYTF. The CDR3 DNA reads TGCGCCAGCAGCCAAGAAGGGACAGAGGAAGGCTACACCTTC.

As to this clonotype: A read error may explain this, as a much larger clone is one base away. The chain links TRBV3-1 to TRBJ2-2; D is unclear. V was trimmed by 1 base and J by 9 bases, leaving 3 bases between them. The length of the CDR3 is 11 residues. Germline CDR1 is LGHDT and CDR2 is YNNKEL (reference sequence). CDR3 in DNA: TGTGCCAGCAGCCAAGTCTGGGAGCTGTTTTTT. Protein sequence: CASSQVWELFF.

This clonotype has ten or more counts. Here the CDR3 reads CASLAGLYQETQYF. The DNA for the CDR3 is TGTGCCAGCCTAGCGGGTTTGTACCAAGAGACCCAGTACTTC. The chain combines TRBV2 with TRBJ2-5, with 8 bases fitting TRBD2. Germline V gives CDR1 SNHLY, CDR2 FYNNEI. V lost 8 bases, J lost 0 bases, and 5 bases stayed unmatched. The CDR3 contains 14 residues.

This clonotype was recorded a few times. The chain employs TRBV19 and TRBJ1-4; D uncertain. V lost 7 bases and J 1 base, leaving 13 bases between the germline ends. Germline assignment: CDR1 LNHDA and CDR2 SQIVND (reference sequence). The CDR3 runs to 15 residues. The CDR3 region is CASTAGPGTNEKLFF. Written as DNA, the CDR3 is TGTGCCAGTACGGCAGGACCGGGAACTAATGAAAAACTGTTTTTT.

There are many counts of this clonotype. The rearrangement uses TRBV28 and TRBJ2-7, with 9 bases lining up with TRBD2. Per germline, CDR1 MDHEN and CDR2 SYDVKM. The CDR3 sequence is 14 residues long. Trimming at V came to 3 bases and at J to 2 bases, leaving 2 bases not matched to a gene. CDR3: CASSFLAGAYEQYF. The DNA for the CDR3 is TGTGCCAGCAGTTTCTTAGCGGGAGCCTACGAGCAGTACTTC.

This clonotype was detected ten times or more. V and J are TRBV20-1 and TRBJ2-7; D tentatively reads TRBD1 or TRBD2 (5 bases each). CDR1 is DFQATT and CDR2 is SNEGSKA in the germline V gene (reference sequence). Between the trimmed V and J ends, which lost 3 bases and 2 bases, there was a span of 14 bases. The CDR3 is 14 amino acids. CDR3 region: CSARPRRGAYEQYF. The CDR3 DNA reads TGCAGTGCTAGGCCCCGGAGAGGGGCCTACGAGCAGTACTTC.

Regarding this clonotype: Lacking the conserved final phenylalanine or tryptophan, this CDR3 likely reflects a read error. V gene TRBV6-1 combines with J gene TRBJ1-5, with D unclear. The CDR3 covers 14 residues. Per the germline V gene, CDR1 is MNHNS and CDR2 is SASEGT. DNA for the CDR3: TGCGCTAGCAGTGAGTCCAGTAGCAATCAGCCCCAGCATCTT. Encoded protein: CASSESSSNQPQHL.

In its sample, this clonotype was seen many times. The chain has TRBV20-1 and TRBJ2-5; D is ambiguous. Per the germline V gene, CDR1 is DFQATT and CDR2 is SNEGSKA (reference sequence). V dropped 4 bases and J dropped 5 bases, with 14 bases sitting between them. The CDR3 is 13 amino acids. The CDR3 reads CSAIKSGGETQYF. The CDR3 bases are TGCAGTGCTATTAAGTCAGGTGGGGAGACCCAGTACTTC.

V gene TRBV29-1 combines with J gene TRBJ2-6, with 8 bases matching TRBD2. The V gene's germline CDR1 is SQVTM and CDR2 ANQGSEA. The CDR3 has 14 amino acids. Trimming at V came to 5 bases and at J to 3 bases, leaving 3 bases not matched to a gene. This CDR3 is CSVRGGGGANVLTF. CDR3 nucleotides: TGCAGCGTTCGGGGGGGGGGTGGGGCCAACGTCCTGACTTTC.